This TCR beta chain was documented in a study of OX40 agonist ivuxolimab in advanced cancers. Study-wide context: Patients were around 83% male with ages about 20 to 79, mean around 58.

The timepoints at which blood was sampled were baseline, cycle 4 day 1, and cycle 7 day 1. Generated by immunoSEQ multiplex PCR, the TCRdb table keeps only in-frame clones and is missing some. The data show 100,000 or so clones, roughly 88% seen once. V was pared by 0 bases and J by 4 bases, with 7 bases between. This CDR3 is 14 amino acids long. The germline CDR1 and CDR2 sequences are MNHNS and SASEGT. This sequence was found in an adult with an advanced solid tumor such as melanoma, head and neck, liver or kidney cancer. The V and J genes are TRBV6-1 and TRBJ2-1; D perhaps matches TRBD2 (5 bases). Specimen: CD4+ or CD8+ T cells sorted from blood, collected in a trial of the OX40 agonist ivuxolimab. The DNA for the CDR3 is TGTGCCAGCAGTGAAGCGAGGACTTACAATGAGCAGTTCTTC. Translation: CASSEARTYNEQFF.